Given below is one T cell receptor (beta chain) in context. Its antigen is still unknown. The sample comes from a study of graft-versus-host responses after intestinal transplantation. J was trimmed by 5 bases and V by 3 bases; bases with no gene match: 3. The CDR3 extends over 15 amino acids. CDR1 KGHSH and CDR2 LQKENI come from the germline V gene. Findings and limits, study-wide: Within the allografts of patients who had graft-donor T cell macrochimerism, graft-versus-host to host-versus-graft clonal ratios were high. Detection of GvH clones occurred in recipient marrow, and some had their first appearance in ileum or blood.

Sequencing used immunoSEQ multiplex PCR; TCRdb keeps in-frame clones, though not all of them. Of approximately 90,000 clones listed, 88% were seen once; the top ten hold 0.28%. This clonotype was obtained from a human donor who was the organ donor for an intestinal transplant. V usage is TRBV18 and J usage is TRBJ1-6; TRBD1 aligns across 8 bases. This sample comprised unstimulated CD4+ T cells sorted from spleen or lymph node cells, obtained before transplant. CDR3 bases: TGTGCCAGCTCACCCGGACAGGGAAATAATTCACCCCTCCACTTT. Its translation is CASSPGQGNNSPLHF. The full variable domain, in which reference TRBV18 and TRBJ1-6 provide the parts outside the CDR3, is NAGVMQNPRHLVRRRGQEARLRCSPMKGHSHVYWYRQLPEEGLKFMVYLQKENIIDESGMPKERFSAEFPKEGPSILRIQQVVRGDSAAYFCASSPGQGNNSPLHFGNGTRLTVT.